Below are 27 T cell receptor beta chains sequenced from a single sample in a study of blood T cells in healthy people across ages. PCR was performed a second time for roughly 7 to 11 cycles using a sample-barcoded 5' primer and a J-beta primer mix. Via MiXCR, TCRdb re-called the 5' RACE reads, giving one row per CDR3 protein. The data hold about 640,000 distinct CDR3 sequences, with roughly 58% observed a single time. Sequenced: blood. The receptors come from a man aged 60 to 69 in good health.

This clonotype was observed once. This chain uses TRBV28 with TRBJ2-5; no definite D call. The CDR3 consists of 14 residues. V lost 5 bases and J 5 bases, leaving 15 bases between the germline ends. From germline, CDR1 is MDHEN and CDR2 SYDVKM. The DNA for the CDR3 is TGTGCCAGCAGTAAGCGAGGTTTCGATGAGACCCAGTACTTC. This codes for CASSKRGFDETQYF.

The chain carries TRBV10-3 and TRBJ1-5; TRBD1 is a possible D gene (5 bases). The V and J ends lost 4 bases and 7 bases respectively, with 11 bases between them. This CDR3 comprises 13 residues. Germline V gene data show CDR1 as ENHRY and CDR2 as SYGVKD. CDR3 protein: CAISADRGQPQHF. The CDR3 region has the DNA TGTGCCATCAGTGCAGACCGGGGGCAGCCCCAGCATTTT.

This clonotype was detected once. The chain couples TRBV15 to TRBJ1-2, with a tentative D call TRBD1 (6 bases). This CDR3 has 14 amino acids. Trimming removed 2 bases from V and 4 bases from J, with 11 bases in between. Germline assignment: CDR1 LNHNV and CDR2 YYDKDF (reference sequence). As DNA, the CDR3 is TGTGCCACCAGCAGACAGGGGATTAGCTATGGCTACACCTTC. It yields the protein CATSRQGISYGYTF.

V gene TRBV6-6 combines with J gene TRBJ2-4, with TRBD2 as a possible D gene (5 bases). The assigned J gene may be wrong: the sequence end matches TRBJ2-5 better. Germline V gene sequence: CDR1 MNHNY, CDR2 SVGAGI (reference sequence). The CDR3 is made up of 15 amino acids. CDR3 loop: CASSYPGLLEETQYF. The CDR3 coding sequence is TGTGCCAGCAGTTACCCCGGACTCCTAGAAGAGACCCAGTACTTC.

Concerning this clonotype: One end of the junction does not line up with germline, which may come from a read error. The chain has TRBV6-1 and TRBJ2-3, with TRBD2 identical over 10 bases. Germline assignment: CDR1 MNHNS and CDR2 SASEGT. CDR3 length: 12 amino acids. In DNA, the CDR3 is TGTGGCAGCATAGCGGGGGGAGATACGCAGTATTTT. It encodes CGSIAGGDTQYF.

The V gene is TRBV24-1, the J gene TRBJ2-5; possibly TRBD1 or TRBD2 for D (5 bases each). Germline V gene data show CDR1 as KGHDR and CDR2 as SFDVKD. The CDR3 is 15 residues long. Trimming shortened V by 10 bases and J by 5 bases, and 22 bases separated the two germline ends. For the CDR3, the DNA is TGTGCCACAAGTCCGAGTGAGGGGCCGGGGGAGACCCAGTACTTC. Protein product: CATSPSEGPGETQYF.

Of note for this clonotype: This may come from a read error, since a much larger clone is one base off. The chain has TRBV7-9 and TRBJ2-7, with 9 bases identical to TRBD1. CDR1 is SEHNR, CDR2 FQNEAQ, per germline (reference sequence). The CDR3 is 15 amino acids. V was clipped by 5 bases and J by 5 bases; unmatched bases: 10. The CDR3 is CASSRMGQGGNEQYF. The CDR3 DNA is TGTGCCAGCAGCCGTATGGGACAGGGTGGCAACGAGCAGTACTTC.

The J gene is TRBJ1-2, the V gene TRBV6-1, with 9 bases identical to TRBD1. From germline, CDR1 is MNHNS and CDR2 SASEGT. There are 13 residues in the CDR3. V trimming: 8 bases; J trimming: 6 bases; junction bases outside the gene matches: 7. CDR3 in amino acids: CASSQGARNGYTF. CDR3 coding DNA: TGTGCCAGCTCACAGGGGGCAAGGAATGGCTACACCTTC.

This clonotype was detected once. The chain recombines TRBV12-3 or TRBV12-4 with TRBJ2-5; 7 bases align to TRBD1. CDR3 length: 15 amino acids. V shed 6 bases and J 11 bases; nucleotides not matched to a gene: 18. The CDR3 nucleotides are TGTGCCAGCAGGGACGGACAGGCCGGGGTCTACGGGCAGTACTTC. This sequence encodes CASRDGQAGVYGQYF.

In this sample, this clonotype turned up many times. A junction end diverges from the germline sequence, so it may reflect a read error. J is TRBJ2-7 and V is TRBV25-1; TRBD1 aligns across 9 bases. The V gene's germline CDR1 is MGHDK and CDR2 SYGVNS. The CDR3 extends over 14 amino acids. CDR3 residues: CASSGQGSSYEQYF. The CDR3 DNA follows: TGCGCCAGCAGTGGACAGGGGAGCTCCTACGAGCAGTACTTC.

V usage is TRBV10-3 and J usage is TRBJ2-7; 12 nucleotides agree with TRBD2. The CDR3 totals 15 residues. Germline V CDR1 and CDR2: ENHRY, SYGVKD. J was trimmed by 2 bases and V by 3 bases; bases with no gene match: 2. The CDR3 here is CAISDPSGGAYEQYF. The CDR3 DNA is TGTGCCATCAGTGATCCTAGCGGGGGGGCCTACGAGCAGTACTTC.

The chain has TRBV6-5 and TRBJ1-2, with a weak D call TRBD1 (5 bases). The CDR3 totals 17 residues. Between the trimmed V and J ends, which lost 0 bases and 7 bases, there was a span of 21 bases. The V gene's germline CDR1 is MNHEY and CDR2 SVGAGI. CDR3 protein: CASSYSNFVGSGSGYTF. The CDR3 region has the DNA TGTGCCAGCAGTTACTCGAATTTCGTCGGGTCAGGGAGTGGCTACACCTTC.

There are many counts of this clonotype. V usage is TRBV28 and J usage is TRBJ2-5, with 11 positions matching TRBD1. The CDR3 length is 16 residues. The germline CDR1 and CDR2 sequences are MDHEN and SYDVKM. Trimming removed 5 bases from V and 4 bases from J; junction bases left unmatched: 9. CDR3 sequence: CASSTPGQGEIETQYF. CDR3 nucleotide sequence: TGTGCCAGCAGTACTCCGGGACAGGGGGAAATAGAGACCCAGTACTTC.

The chain combines TRBV5-1 with TRBJ2-3, with 11 nucleotides matching TRBD2. Germline values: CDR1 SGHRS, CDR2 YFSETQ. This CDR3 has 14 residues. The V gene end was trimmed by 7 bases and the J gene end by 1 base; junction bases not matched to a gene: 2. CDR3 sequence (DNA): TGCGCCAGCGTGGGACTAGCGGGCACAGATACGCAGTATTTT. It codes for CASVGLAGTDTQYF.

The chain has TRBV4-1 and TRBJ2-7; 7 bases map to TRBD1. Trimming cost V 4 bases and J 2 bases; bases outside gene matches: 8. Germline-derived CDR1 and CDR2 are MGHRA and YSYEKL. The CDR3 sequence is 15 residues long. The CDR3 reads CASSRGRQGPYEQYF. The CDR3 coding sequence is TGCGCCAGCAGCCGGGGGAGACAGGGACCCTACGAGCAGTACTTC.

The chain links TRBV27 to TRBJ2-5; 7 bases are a match to TRBD2. The trim removed 3 bases at V and 1 base at J, leaving 5 bases unmatched. This CDR3 is 15 amino acids long. Germline loops: CDR1 MNHEY, CDR2 SMNVEV (reference sequence). This chain's CDR3 is CASSFRGVAQETQYF. The CDR3 nucleotides read TGTGCCAGCAGTTTCCGGGGGGTCGCCCAAGAGACCCAGTACTTC.

This clonotype was found many times. This rearrangement joins TRBV5-1 to TRBJ1-5; no clear D gene. Trimming stripped 1 base from V and 0 bases from J, with 8 bases between. Germline loops: CDR1 SGHRS, CDR2 YFSETQ. This CDR3 has 15 residues. The CDR3 bases are TGCGCCAGCAGCTTGCTCGGGGTTAGCAATCAGCCCCAGCATTTT. Encoded protein: CASSLLGVSNQPQHF. The whole variable domain, filled in from reference TRBV5-1 and TRBJ1-5, reads KAGVTQTPRYLIKTRGQQVTLSCSPISGHRSVSWYQQTPGQGLQFLFEYFSETQRNKGNFPGRFSGRQFSNSRSEMNVSTLELGDSALYLCASSLLGVSNQPQHFGDGTRLSIL.

CDR3 DNA sequence: TGTGCCAGCAGCTTCTCTACAGGACTGGGATCTGGGGCCAACGTCCTGACTTTC. This gives the protein CASSFSTGLGSGANVLTF. The V and J genes are TRBV7-9 and TRBJ2-6; D could derive from TRBD1 or TRBD2 (5 bases each). Germline loops: CDR1 SEHNR, CDR2 FQNEAQ (reference sequence). This CDR3 is built from 18 residues. Trimming left V 3 bases short and J 1 base short, with 16 bases between.

The V and J genes are TRBV28 and TRBJ2-5; 10 bases are shared with TRBD1. V lost 6 bases and J lost 5; bases outside the gene matches: 9. This CDR3 has 15 amino acids. Looked up from germline, CDR1 is MDHEN and CDR2 is SYDVKM. The CDR3 DNA is TGTGCCAGCAGAAAACTGACAGGGGGCAAGGAGACCCAGTACTTC. This sequence encodes CASRKLTGGKETQYF.

Comment on this clonotype: Lacking the conserved final phenylalanine or tryptophan, this CDR3 likely reflects a read error. Because the CDR3's place on the DNA is in doubt, the DNA is left out and the CDR3 is given as listed by TCRdb. The chain carries TRBV4-1 and TRBJ1-2; the D call in the table, TRBD1, was not verified against the DNA. The CDR3 spans 16 residues, counting both ends. Germline V gene sequence: CDR1 MGHRA, CDR2 YSYEKL. CDR3 loop: CASSQDDRENNYGHTV.

J is TRBJ1-2 and V is TRBV6-2 or TRBV6-3; D is unresolved. The V end was cut by 4 bases, the J end by 4 bases, with 7 bases between. CDR3 length equals 12 residues. CDR1 is MNHEY, CDR2 SVGEGT, per germline. The CDR3 spells CASSWGVYGYTF. The DNA of the CDR3 is TGTGCCAGCAGTTGGGGAGTCTATGGCTACACCTTC.

This clonotype was counted a few times. The V and J genes are TRBV4-2 and TRBJ2-1, with 8 bases fitting TRBD1. The V gene's germline CDR1 is LGHNA and CDR2 YNFKEQ. This CDR3 is 15 amino acids long. V was pared by 1 base and J by 4 bases, with 3 bases of the junction left unmatched. Here the CDR3 DNA reads TGTGCCAGCAGCCAAGTTGGGACAGGATACAATGAGCAGTTCTTC. Protein sequence: CASSQVGTGYNEQFF.

A word on this clonotype: A much larger clone sits a single nucleotide away, making a read error possible. CDR3: CASSSGTSGANVLTF. The CDR3 coding sequence is TGTGCCAGCAGCTCCGGGACCTCTGGGGCCAACGTCCTGACTTTC. The chain carries TRBV12-3 or TRBV12-4 and TRBJ2-6; D tentatively fits TRBD1 or TRBD2 (5 bases each). V was trimmed by 6 bases and J by 0 bases, leaving 9 bases between them. The CDR3 covers 15 residues.

Comment on this clonotype: Its ends do not fully match the called genes, so a read error is possible. The chain has TRBV5-1 and TRBJ2-5; TRBD1 matches 7 bases. This CDR3 comprises 14 residues. Germline CDR1 SGHRS, CDR2 YFSETQ. CDR3 nucleotides: TGCGCCAGCAACTTGGCCCCAGGGGGAGAGACCCAGTACTTC. Translation gives CASNLAPGGETQYF.

The table lists this clonotype with a few counts. The chain links TRBV15 to TRBJ2-5, with 10 nucleotides matching TRBD2. After removal of 6 bases from V and 4 bases from J, the junction contained 8 bases not matched to a gene. CDR1 is LNHNV, CDR2 YYDKDF, per germline (reference sequence). The CDR3 totals 15 residues. This CDR3 is CATSKRAGGLETQYF. CDR3 nucleotides: TGTGCCACCAGTAAGCGAGCGGGGGGGCTAGAGACCCAGTACTTC. Full variable domain (outside the CDR3, taken from reference TRBV15 and TRBJ2-5): DAMVIQNPRYQVTQFGKPVTLSCSQTLNHNVMYWYQQKSSQAPKLLFHYYDKDFNNEADTPDNFQSRRPNTSFCFLDIRSPGLGDTAMYLCATSKRAGGLETQYFGPGTRLLVL.

Only a few counts were recorded for this clonotype. The chain recombines TRBV20-1 with TRBJ2-1, with D tentatively TRBD2 (5 bases). CDR3 length equals 14 residues. Per germline, CDR1 DFQATT and CDR2 SNEGSKA (reference sequence). The V gene lost 6 bases and the J gene lost 5 bases, with 17 bases spanning the gap. Here the CDR3 DNA reads TGCAGTGCCCTTGCGGGCTACCTGAACAATGAGCAGTTCTTC. Protein product: CSALAGYLNNEQFF.

This clonotype has a handful of counts. This chain connects TRBV20-1 to TRBJ1-5, with 9 positions matching TRBD1. The germline V gene has CDR1 DFQATT and CDR2 SNEGSKA (reference sequence). The CDR3 runs 17 residues. Trimming cost V 5 bases and J 5 bases; bases outside gene matches: 16. CDR3 protein: CSARPGTGTGGDQPQHF. CDR3 coding DNA: TGCAGTGCTCGGCCCGGGACAGGGACCGGAGGGGATCAGCCCCAGCATTTT.